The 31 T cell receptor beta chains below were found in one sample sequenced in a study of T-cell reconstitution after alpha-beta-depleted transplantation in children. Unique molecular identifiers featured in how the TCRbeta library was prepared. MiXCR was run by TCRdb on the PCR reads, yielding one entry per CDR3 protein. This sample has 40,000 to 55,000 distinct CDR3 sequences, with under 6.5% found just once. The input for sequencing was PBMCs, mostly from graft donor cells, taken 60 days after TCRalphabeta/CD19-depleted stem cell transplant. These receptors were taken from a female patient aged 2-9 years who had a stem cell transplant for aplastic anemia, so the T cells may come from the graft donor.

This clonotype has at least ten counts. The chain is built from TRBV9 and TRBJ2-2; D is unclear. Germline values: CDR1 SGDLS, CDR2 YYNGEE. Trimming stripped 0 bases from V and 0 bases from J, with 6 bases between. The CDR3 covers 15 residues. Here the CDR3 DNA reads TGTGCCAGCAGCGTAGGCACAGCGAACACCGGGGAGCTGTTTTTT. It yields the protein CASSVGTANTGELFF.

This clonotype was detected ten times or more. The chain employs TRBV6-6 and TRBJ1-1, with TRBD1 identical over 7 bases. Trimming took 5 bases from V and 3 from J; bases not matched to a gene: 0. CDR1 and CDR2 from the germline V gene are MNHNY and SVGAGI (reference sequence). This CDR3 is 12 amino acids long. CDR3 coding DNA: TGTGCCAGCAGTGACAGGGACACTGAAGCTTTCTTT. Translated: CASSDRDTEAFF.

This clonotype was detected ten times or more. CDR3 nucleotides: TGTGCCAGCAGCCAAGGGGAACAAGAGACCCAGTACTTC. It translates to CASSQGEQETQYF. This chain uses TRBV3-1 with TRBJ2-5, with D unclear. The CDR3 is 13 residues long. Trimming removed 1 base at V and 2 bases at J, with 5 bases between. Germline V gene sequence: CDR1 LGHDT, CDR2 YNNKEL (reference sequence).

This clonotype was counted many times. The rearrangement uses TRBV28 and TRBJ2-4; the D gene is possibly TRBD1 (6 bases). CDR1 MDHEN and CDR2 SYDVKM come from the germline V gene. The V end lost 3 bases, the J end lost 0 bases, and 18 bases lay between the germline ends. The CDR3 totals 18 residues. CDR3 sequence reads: CASSFSDRRLLAKNIQYF. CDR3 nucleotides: TGTGCCAGCAGTTTCTCAGACAGGAGACTTTTAGCCAAAAACATTCAGTACTTC.

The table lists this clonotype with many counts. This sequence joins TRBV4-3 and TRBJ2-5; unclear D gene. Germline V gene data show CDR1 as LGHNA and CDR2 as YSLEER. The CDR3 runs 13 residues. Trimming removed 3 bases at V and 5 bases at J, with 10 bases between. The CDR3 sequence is CASSHLTSETQYF. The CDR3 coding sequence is TGCGCCAGCAGCCACTTGACTTCTGAGACCCAGTACTTC.

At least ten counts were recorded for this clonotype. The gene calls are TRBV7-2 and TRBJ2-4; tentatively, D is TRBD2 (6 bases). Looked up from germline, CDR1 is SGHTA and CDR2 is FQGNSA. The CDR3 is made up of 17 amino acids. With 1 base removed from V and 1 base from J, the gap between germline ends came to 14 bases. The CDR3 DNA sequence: TGTGCCAGCAGCTTAGACGGGGGAGGTGGGGCCAAAAACATTCAGTACTTC. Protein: CASSLDGGGGAKNIQYF.

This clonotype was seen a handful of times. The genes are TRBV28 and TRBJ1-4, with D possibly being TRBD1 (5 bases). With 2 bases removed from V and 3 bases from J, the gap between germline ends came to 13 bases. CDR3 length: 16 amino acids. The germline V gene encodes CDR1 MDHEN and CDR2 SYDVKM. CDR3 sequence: CASSLGGGWANEKLFF. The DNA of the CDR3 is TGTGCCAGCAGTTTAGGTGGGGGGTGGGCTAATGAAAAACTGTTTTTT.

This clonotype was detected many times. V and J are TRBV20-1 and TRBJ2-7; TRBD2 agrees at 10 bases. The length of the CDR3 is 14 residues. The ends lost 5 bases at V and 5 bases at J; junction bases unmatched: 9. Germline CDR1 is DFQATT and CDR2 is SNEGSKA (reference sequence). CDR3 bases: TGCAGTGCTCTAAAGCGGGAGGGTAGACACGAGCAGTACTTC. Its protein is CSALKREGRHEQYF.

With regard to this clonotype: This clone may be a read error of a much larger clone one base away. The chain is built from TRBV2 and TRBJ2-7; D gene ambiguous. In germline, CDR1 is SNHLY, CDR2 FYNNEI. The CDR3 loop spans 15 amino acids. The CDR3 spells CASSEGADAPYKQYF. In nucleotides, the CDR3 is TGTGCCAGCAGTGAAGGGGCAGATGCCCCCTACAAGCAGTACTTC.

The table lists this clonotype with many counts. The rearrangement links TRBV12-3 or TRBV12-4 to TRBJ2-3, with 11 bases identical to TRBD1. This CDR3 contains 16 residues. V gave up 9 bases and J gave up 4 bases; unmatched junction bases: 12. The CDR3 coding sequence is TGTGCCAGTAGAAGGGGAGGGACAGGGGGACCAGATACGCAGTATTTT. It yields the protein CASRRGGTGGPDTQYF.

The CDR3 here is CASSLPDGNTIYF. For the CDR3, the DNA is TGTGCCAGCAGCTTACCAGATGGAAACACCATATATTTT. The rearrangement links TRBV7-9 to TRBJ1-3; no definite D call. Per the germline V gene, CDR1 is SEHNR and CDR2 is FQNEAQ (reference sequence). V was cut by 2 bases and J by 3 bases, with 5 bases left in between. There are 13 residues in the CDR3.

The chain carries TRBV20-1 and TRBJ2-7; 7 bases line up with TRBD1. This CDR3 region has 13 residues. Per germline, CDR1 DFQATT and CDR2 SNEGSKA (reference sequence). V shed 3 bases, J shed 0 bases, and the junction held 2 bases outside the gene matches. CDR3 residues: CSASRDSSYEQYF. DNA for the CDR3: TGCAGTGCTAGCAGGGACAGCTCCTACGAGCAGTACTTC.

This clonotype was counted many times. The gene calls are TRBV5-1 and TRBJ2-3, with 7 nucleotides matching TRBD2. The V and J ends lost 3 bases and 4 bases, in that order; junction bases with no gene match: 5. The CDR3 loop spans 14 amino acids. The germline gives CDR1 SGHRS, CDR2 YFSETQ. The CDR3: CASSYGTKPDTQYF. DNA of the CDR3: TGCGCCAGCAGCTACGGGACTAAGCCAGATACGCAGTATTTT.

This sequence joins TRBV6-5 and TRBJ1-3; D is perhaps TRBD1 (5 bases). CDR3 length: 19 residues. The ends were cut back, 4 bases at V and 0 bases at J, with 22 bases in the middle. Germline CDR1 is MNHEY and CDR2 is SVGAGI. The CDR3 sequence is CASSSTRGRVGLSGNTIYF. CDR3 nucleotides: TGTGCCAGCAGTTCTACCCGGGGCAGGGTGGGACTCTCTGGAAACACCATATATTTT.

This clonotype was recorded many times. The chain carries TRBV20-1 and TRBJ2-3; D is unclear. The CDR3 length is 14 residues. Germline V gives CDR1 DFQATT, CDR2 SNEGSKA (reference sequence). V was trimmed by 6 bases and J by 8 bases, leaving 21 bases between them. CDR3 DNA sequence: TGCAGTGCCCCACCGAAGAGGTGGGTAGGTACGCAGTATTTT. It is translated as CSAPPKRWVGTQYF.

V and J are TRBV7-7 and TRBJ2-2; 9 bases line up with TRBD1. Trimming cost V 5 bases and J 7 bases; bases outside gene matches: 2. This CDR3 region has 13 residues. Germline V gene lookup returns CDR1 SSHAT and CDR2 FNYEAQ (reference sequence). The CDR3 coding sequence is TGTGCCAGCAGCGGACAGGGGAGCGGGGAGCTGTTTTTT. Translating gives CASSGQGSGELFF.

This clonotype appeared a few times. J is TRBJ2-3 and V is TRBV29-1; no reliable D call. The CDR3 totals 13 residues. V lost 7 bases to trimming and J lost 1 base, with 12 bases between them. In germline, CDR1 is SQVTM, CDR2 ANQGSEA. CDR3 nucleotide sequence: TGCAGCGGGAAGGGTTGGGGCACAGATACGCAGTATTTT. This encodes CSGKGWGTDTQYF.

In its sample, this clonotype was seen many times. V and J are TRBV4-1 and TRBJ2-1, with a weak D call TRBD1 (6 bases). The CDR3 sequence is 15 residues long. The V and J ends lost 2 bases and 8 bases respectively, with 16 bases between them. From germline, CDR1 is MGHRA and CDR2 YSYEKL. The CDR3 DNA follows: TGCGCCAGCAGCCAACAGTGGACAGTCGACGATGAGCAGTTCTTC. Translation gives CASSQQWTVDDEQFF.

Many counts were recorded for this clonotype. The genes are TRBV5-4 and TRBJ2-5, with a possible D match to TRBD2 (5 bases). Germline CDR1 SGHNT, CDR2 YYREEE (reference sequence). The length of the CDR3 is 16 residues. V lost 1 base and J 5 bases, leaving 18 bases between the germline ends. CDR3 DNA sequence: TGTGCCAGCAGCTTGCCTAGCAGCCTAGCAAGTGAGACCCAGTACTTC. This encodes CASSLPSSLASETQYF.

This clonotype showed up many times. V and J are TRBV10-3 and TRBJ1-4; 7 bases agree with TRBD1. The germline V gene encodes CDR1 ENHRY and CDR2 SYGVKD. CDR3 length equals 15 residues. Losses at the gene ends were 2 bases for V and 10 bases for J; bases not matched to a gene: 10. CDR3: CAISELTGIKGKLFF. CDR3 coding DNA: TGTGCCATCAGTGAGCTGACAGGGATTAAGGGAAAACTGTTTTTT.

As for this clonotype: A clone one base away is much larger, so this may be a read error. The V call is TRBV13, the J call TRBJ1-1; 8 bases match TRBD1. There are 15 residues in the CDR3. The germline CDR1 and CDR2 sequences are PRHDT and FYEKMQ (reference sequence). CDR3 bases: TGTGCCAGCAGCTCGGACAGGGCGATGAACACTGAAGTTTTCTTT. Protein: CASSSDRAMNTEVFF. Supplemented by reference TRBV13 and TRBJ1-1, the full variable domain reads AAGVIQSPRHLIKEKRETATLKCYPIPRHDTVYWYQQGPGQDPQFLISFYEKMQSDKGSIPDRFSAQQFSDYHSELNMSSLELGDSALYFCASSSDRAMNTEVFFGQGTRLTVV.

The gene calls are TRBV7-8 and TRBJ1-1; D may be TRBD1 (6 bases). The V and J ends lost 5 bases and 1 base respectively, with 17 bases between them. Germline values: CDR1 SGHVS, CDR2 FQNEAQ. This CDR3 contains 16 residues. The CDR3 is CASSRPARGANTEAFF. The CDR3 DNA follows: TGTGCCAGCAGCCGACCAGCACGGGGGGCGAACACTGAAGCTTTCTTT.

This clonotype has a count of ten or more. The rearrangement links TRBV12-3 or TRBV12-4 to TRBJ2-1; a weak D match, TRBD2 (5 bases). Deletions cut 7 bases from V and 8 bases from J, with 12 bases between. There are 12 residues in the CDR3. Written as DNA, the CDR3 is TGTGCCAGCACCTCGGCGGGCTATGAGCAGTTCTTC. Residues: CASTSAGYEQFF.

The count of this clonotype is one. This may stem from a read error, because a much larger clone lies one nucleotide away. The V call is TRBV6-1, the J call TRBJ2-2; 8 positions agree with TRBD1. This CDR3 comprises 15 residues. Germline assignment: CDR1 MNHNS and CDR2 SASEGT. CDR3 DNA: TGTGCCTGCAGGAGGGGGACAGGGAACACCGGGGAGCTGTTTTTT. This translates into CACRRGTGNTGELFF.

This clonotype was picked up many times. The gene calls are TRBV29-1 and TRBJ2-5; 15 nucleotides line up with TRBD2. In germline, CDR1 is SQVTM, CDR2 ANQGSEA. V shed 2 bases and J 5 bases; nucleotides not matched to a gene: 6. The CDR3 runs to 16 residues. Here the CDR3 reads CSVERRTSGRGETQYF. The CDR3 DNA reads TGCAGCGTTGAACGAAGGACTAGCGGGAGGGGCGAGACCCAGTACTTC. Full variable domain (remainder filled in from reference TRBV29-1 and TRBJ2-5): SAVISQKPSRDICQRGTSLTIQCQVDSQVTMMFWYRQQPGQSLTLIATANQGSEATYESGFVIDKFPISRPNLTFSTLTVSNMSPEDSSIYLCSVERRTSGRGETQYFGPGTRLLVL.

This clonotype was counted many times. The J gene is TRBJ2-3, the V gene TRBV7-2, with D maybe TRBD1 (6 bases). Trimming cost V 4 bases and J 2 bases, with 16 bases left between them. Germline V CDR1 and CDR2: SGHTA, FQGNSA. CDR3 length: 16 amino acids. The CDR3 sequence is CASSSGTGIFTDTQYF. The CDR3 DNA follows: TGTGCCAGCAGCTCAGGCACAGGGATTTTCACAGATACGCAGTATTTT. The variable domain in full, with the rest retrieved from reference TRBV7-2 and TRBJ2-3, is GAGVSQSPSNKVTEKGKDVELRCDPISGHTALYWYRQSLGQGLEFLIYFQGNSAPDKSGLPSDRFSAERTGGSVSTLTIQRTQQEDSAVYLCASSSGTGIFTDTQYFGPGTRLTVL.

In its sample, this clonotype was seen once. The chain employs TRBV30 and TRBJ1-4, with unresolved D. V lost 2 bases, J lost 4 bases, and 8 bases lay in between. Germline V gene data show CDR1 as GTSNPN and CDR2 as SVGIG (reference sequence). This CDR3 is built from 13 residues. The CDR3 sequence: CAWSFGRNEKLFF. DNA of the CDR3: TGTGCCTGGAGTTTTGGCCGTAATGAAAAACTGTTTTTT.

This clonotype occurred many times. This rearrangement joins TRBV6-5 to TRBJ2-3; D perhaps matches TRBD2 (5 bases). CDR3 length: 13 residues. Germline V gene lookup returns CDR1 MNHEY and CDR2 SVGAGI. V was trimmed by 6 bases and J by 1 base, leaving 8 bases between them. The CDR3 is CASRRAGTDTQYF. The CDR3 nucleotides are TGTGCCAGCAGGAGGGCCGGCACAGATACGCAGTATTTT.

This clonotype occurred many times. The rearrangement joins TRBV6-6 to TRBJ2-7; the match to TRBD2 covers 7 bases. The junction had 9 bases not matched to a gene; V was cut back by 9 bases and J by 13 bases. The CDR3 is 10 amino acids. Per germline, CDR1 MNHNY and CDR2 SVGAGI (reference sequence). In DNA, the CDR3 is TGTGCCAGTAGCGGGTGGGCCTCCTACTTC. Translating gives CASSGWASYF.

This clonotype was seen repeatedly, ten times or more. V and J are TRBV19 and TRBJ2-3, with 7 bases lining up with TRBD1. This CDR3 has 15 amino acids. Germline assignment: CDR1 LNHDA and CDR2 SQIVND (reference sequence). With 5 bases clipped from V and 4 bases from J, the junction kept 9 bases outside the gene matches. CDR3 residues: CASSYGQVGADTQYF. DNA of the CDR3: TGTGCCAGTAGTTACGGACAGGTCGGTGCAGATACGCAGTATTTT. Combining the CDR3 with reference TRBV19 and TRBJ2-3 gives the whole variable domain DGGITQSPKYLFRKEGQNVTLSCEQNLNHDAMYWYRQDPGQGLRLIYYSQIVNDFQKGDIAEGYSVSREKKESFPLTVTSAQKNPTAFYLCASSYGQVGADTQYFGPGTRLTVL.

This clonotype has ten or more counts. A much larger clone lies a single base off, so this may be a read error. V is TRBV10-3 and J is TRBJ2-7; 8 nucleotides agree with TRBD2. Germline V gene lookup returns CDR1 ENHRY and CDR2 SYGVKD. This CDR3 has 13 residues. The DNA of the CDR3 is TGTACCATCAGCTCGGGACTAGGGCTTGAGCAGTACTTC. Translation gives CTISSGLGLEQYF.